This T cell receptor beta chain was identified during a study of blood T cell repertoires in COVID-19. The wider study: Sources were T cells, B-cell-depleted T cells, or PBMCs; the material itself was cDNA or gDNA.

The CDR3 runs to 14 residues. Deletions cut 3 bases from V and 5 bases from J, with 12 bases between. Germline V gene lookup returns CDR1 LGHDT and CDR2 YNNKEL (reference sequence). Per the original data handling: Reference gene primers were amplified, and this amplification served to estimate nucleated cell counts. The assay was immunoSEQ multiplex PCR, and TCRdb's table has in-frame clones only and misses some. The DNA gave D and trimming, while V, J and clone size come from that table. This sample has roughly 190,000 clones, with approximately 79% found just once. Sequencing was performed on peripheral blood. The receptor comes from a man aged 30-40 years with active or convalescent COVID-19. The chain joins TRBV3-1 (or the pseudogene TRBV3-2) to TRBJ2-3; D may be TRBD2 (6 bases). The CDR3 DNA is TGTGCCAGCAGCCAGGATCGGGAGAAAGATACGCAGTATTTT. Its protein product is CASSQDREKDTQYF.